This T cell receptor (beta chain) was sequenced in a study of T cells after yellow fever vaccination. The CDR3 loop spans 14 amino acids. Germline-derived CDR1 and CDR2 are MNHNS and SASEGT. V lost 6 bases and J lost 8, with 17 bases in between. This clonotype was counted a few times. Conversion of TCR transcripts into cDNA relied on 5'RACE template switching, which added a universal primer site and UMIs. TCRdb ran MiXCR on the 5' RACE reads and lists one entry per CDR3 protein. Here the sample spans roughly 500,000 distinct CDR3 sequences, roughly a fifth being singletons. This clonotype originated in a man between 25 and 39 years old who received the YFV17D yellow fever vaccine. Source: PBMCs, taken 15 days after the yellow fever booster vaccination. The rearrangement links TRBV6-1 to TRBJ2-1; weak D call: TRBD2 (6 bases). The CDR3 sequence: CASSQREINDEQFF. The CDR3 DNA sequence: TGTGCCAGCAGCCAACGGGAGATCAACGATGAGCAGTTCTTC.